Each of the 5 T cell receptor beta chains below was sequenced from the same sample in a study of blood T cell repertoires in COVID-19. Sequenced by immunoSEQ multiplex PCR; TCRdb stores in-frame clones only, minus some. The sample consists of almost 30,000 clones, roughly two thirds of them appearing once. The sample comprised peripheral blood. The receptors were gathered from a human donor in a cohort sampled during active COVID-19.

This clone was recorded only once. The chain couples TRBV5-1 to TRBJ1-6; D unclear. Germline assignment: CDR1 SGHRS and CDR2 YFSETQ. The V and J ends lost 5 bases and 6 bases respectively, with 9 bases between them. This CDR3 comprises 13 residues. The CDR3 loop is CASSPGVNSPLHF. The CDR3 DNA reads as TGCGCCAGCAGTCCCGGGGTTAATTCACCCCTCCACTTT.

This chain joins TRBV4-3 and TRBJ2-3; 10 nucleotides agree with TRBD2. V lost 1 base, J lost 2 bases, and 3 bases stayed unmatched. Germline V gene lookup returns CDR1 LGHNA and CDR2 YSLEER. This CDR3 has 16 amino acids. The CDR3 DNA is TGCGCCAGCAGCCAAGGGACTAGCGGTCACACAGATACGCAGTATTTT. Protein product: CASSQGTSGHTDTQYF.

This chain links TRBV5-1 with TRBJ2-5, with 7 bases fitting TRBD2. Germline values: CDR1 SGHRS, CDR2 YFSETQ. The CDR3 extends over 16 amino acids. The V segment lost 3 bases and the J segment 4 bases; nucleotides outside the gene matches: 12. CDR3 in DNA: TGCGCCAGCAGCTCCCTCTCAGCGGGGTTGAGAGAGACCCAGTACTTC. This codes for CASSSLSAGLRETQYF.

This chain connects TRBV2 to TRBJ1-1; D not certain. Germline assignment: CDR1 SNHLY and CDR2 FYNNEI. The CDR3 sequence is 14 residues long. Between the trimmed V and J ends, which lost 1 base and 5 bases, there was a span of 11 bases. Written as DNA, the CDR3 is TGTGCCAGCAGTGAAGGTGGGCGGGGTACTGAAGCTTTCTTT. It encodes CASSEGGRGTEAFF.

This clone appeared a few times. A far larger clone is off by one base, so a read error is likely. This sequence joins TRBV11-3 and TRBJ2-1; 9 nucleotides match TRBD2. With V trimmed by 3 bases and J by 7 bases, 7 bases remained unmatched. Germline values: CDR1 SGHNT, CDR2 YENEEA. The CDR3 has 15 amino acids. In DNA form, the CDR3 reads TGTGCCAGCAGCTTTCGCGGGGGGGGCGGGAATGAGCAGTTCTTC. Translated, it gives CASSFRGGGGNEQFF.